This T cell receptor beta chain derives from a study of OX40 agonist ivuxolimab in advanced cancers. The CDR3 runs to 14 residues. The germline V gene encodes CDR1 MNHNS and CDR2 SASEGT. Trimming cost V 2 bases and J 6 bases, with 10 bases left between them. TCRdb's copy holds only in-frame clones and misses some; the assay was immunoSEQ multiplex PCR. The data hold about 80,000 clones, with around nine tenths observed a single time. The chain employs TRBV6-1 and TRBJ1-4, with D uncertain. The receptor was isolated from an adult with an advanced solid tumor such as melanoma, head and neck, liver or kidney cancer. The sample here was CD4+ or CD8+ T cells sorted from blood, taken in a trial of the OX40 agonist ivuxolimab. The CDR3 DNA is TGTGCCAGCAGTGAACGCCGGAGCTATGAAAAACTGTTTTTT. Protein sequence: CASSERRSYEKLFF.